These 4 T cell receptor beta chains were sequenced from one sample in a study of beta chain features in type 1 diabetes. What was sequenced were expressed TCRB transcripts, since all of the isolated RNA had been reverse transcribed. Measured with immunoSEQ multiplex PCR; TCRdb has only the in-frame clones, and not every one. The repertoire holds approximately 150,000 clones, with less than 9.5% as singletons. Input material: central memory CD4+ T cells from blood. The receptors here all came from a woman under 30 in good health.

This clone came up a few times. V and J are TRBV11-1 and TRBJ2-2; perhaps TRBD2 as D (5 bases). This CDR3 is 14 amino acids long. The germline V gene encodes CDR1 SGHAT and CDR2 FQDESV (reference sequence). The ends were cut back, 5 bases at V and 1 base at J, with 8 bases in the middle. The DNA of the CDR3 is TGTGCCAGCAGCCGGACTCGGAACACCGGGGAGCTGTTTTTT. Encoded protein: CASSRTRNTGELFF.

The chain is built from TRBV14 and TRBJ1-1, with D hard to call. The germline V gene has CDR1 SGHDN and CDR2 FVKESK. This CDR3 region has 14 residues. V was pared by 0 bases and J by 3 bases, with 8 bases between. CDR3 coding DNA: TGTGCCAGCAGCCAAGAGGCCGGGTACACTGAAGCTTTCTTT. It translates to CASSQEAGYTEAFF.

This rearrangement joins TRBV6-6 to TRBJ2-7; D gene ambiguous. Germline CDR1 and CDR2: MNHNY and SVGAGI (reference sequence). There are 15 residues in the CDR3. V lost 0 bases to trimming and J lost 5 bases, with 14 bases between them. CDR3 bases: TGTGCCAGCAGTTACTCCACCCGGTCCGTGAACGAGCAGTACTTC. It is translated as CASSYSTRSVNEQYF.

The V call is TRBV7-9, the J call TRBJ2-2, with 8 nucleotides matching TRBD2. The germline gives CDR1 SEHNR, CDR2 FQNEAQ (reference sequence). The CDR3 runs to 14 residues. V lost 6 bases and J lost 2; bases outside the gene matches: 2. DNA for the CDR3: TGTGCCAGCAGTCGGGGGGGCAACACCGGGGAGCTGTTTTTT. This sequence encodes CASSRGGNTGELFF.